The clone carrying this T cell receptor (beta chain) was observed a handful of times. Germline CDR1 MDHEN, CDR2 SYDVKM. Trimming at V came to 2 bases and at J to 5 bases, leaving 8 bases not matched to a gene. This CDR3 region has 15 residues. This entry comes from a study of T cells in tumors after PD-1 blockade. Overall study: Daily vismodegib 150 mg continued in a subset of anti-PD-1-treated patients. On average, peripheral blood gave around 110,000 TCR templates and under 40,000 unique clonotypes.

Sequencing used immunoSEQ multiplex PCR; TCRdb keeps in-frame clones, though not all of them. The sample contains approximately 46,000 clones, about four fifths of which appear only once. Sample: PBMCs, taken before anti-PD-1 treatment. The chain employs TRBV28 and TRBJ2-5; 7 bases align to TRBD2. This sequence originates from a human donor with basal cell carcinoma. The CDR3 here is CASSLRPGEGETQYF. For the CDR3, the DNA is TGTGCCAGCAGTTTAAGGCCGGGGGAGGGGGAGACCCAGTACTTC.